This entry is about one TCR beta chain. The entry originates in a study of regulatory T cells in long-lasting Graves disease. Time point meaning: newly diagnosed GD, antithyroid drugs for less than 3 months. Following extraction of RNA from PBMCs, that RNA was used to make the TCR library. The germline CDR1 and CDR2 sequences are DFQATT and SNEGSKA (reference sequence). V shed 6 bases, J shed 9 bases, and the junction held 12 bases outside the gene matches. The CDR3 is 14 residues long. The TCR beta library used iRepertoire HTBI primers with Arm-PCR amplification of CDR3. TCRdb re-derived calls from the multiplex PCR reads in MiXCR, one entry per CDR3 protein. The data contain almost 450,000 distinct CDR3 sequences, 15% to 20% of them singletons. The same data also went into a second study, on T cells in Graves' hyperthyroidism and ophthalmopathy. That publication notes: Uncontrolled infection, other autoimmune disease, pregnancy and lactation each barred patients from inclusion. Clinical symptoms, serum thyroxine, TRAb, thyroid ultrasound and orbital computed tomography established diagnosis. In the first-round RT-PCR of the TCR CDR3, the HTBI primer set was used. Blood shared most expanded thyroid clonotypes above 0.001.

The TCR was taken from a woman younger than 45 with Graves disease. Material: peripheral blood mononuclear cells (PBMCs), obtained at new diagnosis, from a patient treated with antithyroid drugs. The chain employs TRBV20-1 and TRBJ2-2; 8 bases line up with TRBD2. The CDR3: CSARATGGGRELFF. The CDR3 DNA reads TGCAGTGCCCGGGCGACGGGGGGGGGCAGGGAGCTGTTTTTT.